This T cell receptor (beta chain) was profiled in a study of T cell repertoires in cytomegalovirus infection. Study information: Indicated by public TCR beta signatures were CMV infection and matching HLA type. Study outcomes and limitations: Dominating the ex vivo response were HLA-C-restricted CMV-specific TCR beta clonotypes. Adding up the frequency of public TCR beta families identified people who carried CMV plus the relevant HLA.

Of note for this clonotype: Its antigen is currently unknown.

TCRdb processed the reads anew with MiXCR; each CDR3 protein has one entry. The sample has about 100,000 distinct CDR3 sequences; 16% are singletons. Sequencing was done on a sample of PBMCs. This clonotype originated in a human donor in good health (CMV status not recorded). Some clones in this sample may be carry-over from other donors' samples.

The DNA for the CDR3 is TGTGCCAGCAGTCAGGGGAGCACTGAAGCTTTCTTT. Amino acid sequence: CASSQGSTEAFF. The chain employs TRBV12-3 or TRBV12-4 and TRBJ1-1; D might be TRBD1 (6 bases). V was cut by 5 bases and J by 4 bases, with 8 bases left in between. The CDR3 is 12 residues long.